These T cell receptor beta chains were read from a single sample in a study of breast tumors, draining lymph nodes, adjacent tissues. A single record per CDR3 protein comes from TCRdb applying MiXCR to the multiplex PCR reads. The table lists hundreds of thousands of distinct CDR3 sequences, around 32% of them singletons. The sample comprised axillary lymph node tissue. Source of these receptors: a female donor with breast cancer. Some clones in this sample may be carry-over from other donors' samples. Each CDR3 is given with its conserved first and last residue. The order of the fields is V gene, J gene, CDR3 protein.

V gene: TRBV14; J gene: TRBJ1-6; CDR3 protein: CARGFRDINSPLHF
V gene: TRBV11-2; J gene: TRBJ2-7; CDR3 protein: CASSLSGVGSYEQYF
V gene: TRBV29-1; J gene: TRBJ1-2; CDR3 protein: CSVPEAGGYTF
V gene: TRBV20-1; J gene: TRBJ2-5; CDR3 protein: CSARRDWGSQEARYF
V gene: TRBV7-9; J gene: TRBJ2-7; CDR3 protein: CASSARTGTGSYEQYF
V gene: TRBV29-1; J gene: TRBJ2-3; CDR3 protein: CSVVQDRGTGTQYF
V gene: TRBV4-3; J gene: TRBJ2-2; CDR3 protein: CASSPRGTRSTGELFF
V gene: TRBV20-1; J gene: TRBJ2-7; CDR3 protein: CSASPGGLYEQYF
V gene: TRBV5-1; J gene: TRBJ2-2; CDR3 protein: CASSPGLARNTGELFF
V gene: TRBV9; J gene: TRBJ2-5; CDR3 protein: CASSLLGGVEETQYF
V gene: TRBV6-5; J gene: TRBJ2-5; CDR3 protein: CASSHESTGGYF
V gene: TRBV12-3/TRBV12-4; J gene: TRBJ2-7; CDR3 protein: CASIAPPGRGEQYF
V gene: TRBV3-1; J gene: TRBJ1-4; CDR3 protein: CASSQVGQVITTNEKLFF
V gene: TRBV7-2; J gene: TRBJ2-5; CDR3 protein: CASSSSGTGWETQYF
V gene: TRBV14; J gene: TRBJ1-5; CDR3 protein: CASSQDRNQPQHF
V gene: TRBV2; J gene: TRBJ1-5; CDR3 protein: CTSSDYRGRNQPQHF
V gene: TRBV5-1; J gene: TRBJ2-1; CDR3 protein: CASGFKSSSDQFF
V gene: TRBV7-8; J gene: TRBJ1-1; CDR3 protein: CASSLGYTNTEAFF
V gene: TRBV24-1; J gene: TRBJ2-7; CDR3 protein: CATSGGQGGHEQYF
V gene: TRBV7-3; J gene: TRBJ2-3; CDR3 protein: CASSTRTSGRVVTDTQYF
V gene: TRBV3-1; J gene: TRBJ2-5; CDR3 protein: CASSQNKGPETQYF
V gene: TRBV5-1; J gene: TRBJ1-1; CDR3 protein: CASSLTGTMNTEAFF
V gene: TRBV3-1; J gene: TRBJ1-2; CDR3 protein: CASSRDYAFNYGYTF
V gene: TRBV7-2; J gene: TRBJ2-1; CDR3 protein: CASSLLGDEQFF